The 10 T cell receptor beta chains below were found in one sample sequenced in a study of T cell repertoires in cytomegalovirus infection. MiXCR, applied by TCRdb to the reads, yields one record per CDR3 protein. The data show about 330,000 distinct CDR3 sequences, with 9.5% seen just once and about 3.9% held by the top ten. Sequenced: PBMCs. These TCRs come from a human donor in good health (CMV status not recorded). Some clones in this sample may be carry-over from other donors' samples.

This clonotype was detected ten times or more. The gene calls are TRBV12-3 or TRBV12-4 and TRBJ1-5; 9 bases align to TRBD1. V lost 7 bases, J lost 4 bases, and 11 bases stayed unmatched. This CDR3 has 16 amino acids. CDR3 DNA: TGTGCCAGCAATTCCCAGGGACAGGGAGGTAATCAGCCCCAGCATTTT. It is translated as CASNSQGQGGNQPQHF.

This chain uses TRBV4-1 with TRBJ1-2; D is unclear. Germline loops: CDR1 MGHRA, CDR2 YSYEKL. Trimming cost V 0 bases and J 2 bases, with 7 bases left between them. CDR3 length equals 14 residues. The DNA of the CDR3 is TGCGCCAGCAGCCAAGATCGCAGGAACTATGGCTACACCTTC. Translating gives CASSQDRRNYGYTF.

This clonotype was picked up a small number of times. The V gene is TRBV7-9, the J gene TRBJ1-1; the D is unclear. Germline assignment: CDR1 SEHNR and CDR2 FQNEAQ (reference sequence). The V end lost 4 bases, the J end lost 1 base, and 4 bases lay between the germline ends. The CDR3 has 12 amino acids. The CDR3 bases are TGTGCCAGCAGCTGGCCGAACACTGAAGCTTTCTTT. This sequence encodes CASSWPNTEAFF.

Ten or more counts support this clonotype. V is TRBV7-2 and J is TRBJ2-1; TRBD2 matches 7 bases. Germline-derived CDR1 and CDR2 are SGHTA and FQGNSA. The CDR3 loop spans 16 amino acids. V was clipped by 1 base and J by 1 base; unmatched bases: 4. In DNA form, the CDR3 reads TGTGCCAGCAGCTTAGGGGCGGGGGTGTCCTACAATGAGCAGTTCTTC. Protein product: CASSLGAGVSYNEQFF.

This clonotype was recorded many times. CDR3 in DNA: TGTGCCAGCAGCCTAGGGACAGGGGGCTACGGCTACACCTTC. As protein: CASSLGTGGYGYTF. This chain connects TRBV7-2 to TRBJ1-2; TRBD1 agrees at 12 bases. Per the germline V gene, CDR1 is SGHTA and CDR2 is FQGNSA. The CDR3 length is 14 residues. The V gene end was trimmed by 5 bases and the J gene end by 8 bases; junction bases not matched to a gene: 6.

The J gene is TRBJ2-1, the V gene TRBV9, with 9 bases aligning to TRBD2. Per the germline V gene, CDR1 is SGDLS and CDR2 is YYNGEE. The CDR3 spans 16 residues. Trimming cost V 3 bases and J 1 base; bases outside gene matches: 5. CDR3 sequence: CASSALAGVSYNEQFF. The CDR3 nucleotides read TGTGCCAGCAGCGCCTTAGCGGGAGTGTCCTACAATGAGCAGTTCTTC.

This clonotype was found many times. The chain's CDR3 is CASSPRTSTGELFF. The CDR3 DNA reads as TGTGCCAGCTCACCGCGGACCAGCACCGGGGAGCTGTTTTTT. V and J are TRBV18 and TRBJ2-2; D gene unclear. V was clipped by 3 bases and J by 4 bases, with 9 bases between them. CDR1 KGHSH and CDR2 LQKENI come from the germline V gene. There are 14 residues in the CDR3.

The chain combines TRBV30 with TRBJ1-2, with D possibly matching TRBD1 (6 bases). CDR3 length equals 17 residues. V gave up 3 bases and J gave up 5 bases, with 25 bases separating them. CDR1 is GTSNPN and CDR2 is SVGIG in the germline V gene (reference sequence). This CDR3 is CAWSARRLTPQGYGYTF. As DNA, the CDR3 is TGTGCCTGGAGCGCGAGAAGGCTAACTCCCCAGGGGTATGGCTACACCTTC.

In this sample, this clonotype turned up many times. The V gene is TRBV7-9, the J gene TRBJ2-3; perhaps TRBD2 as D (5 bases). From germline, CDR1 is SEHNR and CDR2 FQNEAQ (reference sequence). V was trimmed by 2 bases and J by 5 bases, leaving 17 bases between them. This CDR3 has 16 amino acids. CDR3 region: CASSLRLDGSGDTQYF. As DNA, the CDR3 is TGTGCCAGCAGCTTAAGGTTGGATGGGAGCGGAGATACGCAGTATTTT.

In its sample, this clonotype was seen a few times. V gene TRBV6-6 combines with J gene TRBJ1-1, with D possibly being TRBD1 (5 bases). V lost 6 bases, J lost 5 bases, and 13 bases lay in between. The germline V gene encodes CDR1 MNHNY and CDR2 SVGAGI (reference sequence). This CDR3 comprises 13 residues. The CDR3 reads CASSTREITEAFF. The CDR3 region has the DNA TGTGCCAGCAGCACCAGGGAAATAACTGAAGCTTTCTTT.